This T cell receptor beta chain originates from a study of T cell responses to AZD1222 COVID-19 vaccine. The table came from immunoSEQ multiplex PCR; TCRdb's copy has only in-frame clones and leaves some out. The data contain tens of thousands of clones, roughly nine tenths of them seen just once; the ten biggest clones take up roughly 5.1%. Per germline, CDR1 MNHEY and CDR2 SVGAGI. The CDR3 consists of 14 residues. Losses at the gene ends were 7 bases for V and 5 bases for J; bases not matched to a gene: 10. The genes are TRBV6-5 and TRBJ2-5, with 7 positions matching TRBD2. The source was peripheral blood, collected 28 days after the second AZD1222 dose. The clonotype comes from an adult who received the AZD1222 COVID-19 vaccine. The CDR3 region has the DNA TGTGCCAGCACAGGAGGCGGGGGTGCGGAGACCCAGTACTTC. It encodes CASTGGGGAETQYF.